Listed here is a single TCR beta chain. Its antigen target is currently unknown. Within one base of it there is no much larger clone, and no base qualities were kept. The sample originates from a study of T cell repertoires in cytomegalovirus infection (dated by TCRdb to the late 2010s). Looking at the study overall: The HLA type of each donor mattered for the analysis, because public TCR beta signatures pointed to carriage of CMV infection along with the matching HLA type.

The instrument given in TCRdb is Illumina HiSeq 1500. The public reads were reprocessed in TCRdb via fastp at Q25 and MiXCR, keeping in-frame beta chains. Each CDR3 protein appears once, grouped with its most common genes and DNA. Here the sample has some 100,000 distinct CDR3 sequences; under 25% occur a single time. The top ten clonotypes cover roughly two fifths of the sample. The germline V gene supplies CDR1 SGHDT and CDR2 YYEEEE. V is pruned by 3 bases and J by 9 bases, leaving 2 bases of the junction without a gene match. The CDR3 sequence holds 14 residues, the cysteine and phenylalanine included. The entry retains the CDR3 DNA only, 42 bases that are in frame from base 1. Study-wide findings and limitations: The ex vivo response was dominated by HLA-C-restricted CMV-specific TCR beta clonotypes, and the single most frequent clonotype in two of eight donors was supplied by these HLA-C-restricted clonotypes. Carriers of CMV infection plus the relevant HLA type were discriminated by the cumulative frequency of public TCR beta family members in the study cohort and in an independent approximately 360-donor cohort.

The sample taken for sequencing was CD8+ T cells from PBMCs. The chain couples TRBV5-6 to TRBJ2-4; 14 bases in the junction line up with TRBD2. This clonotype was obtained from a human donor in good health (CMV status not recorded). Some clones in this sample may be carry-over from other donors' samples. CDR3 region: CASSSGTSGGIQYF. The nucleotide sequence is TGTGCCAGCAGCTCCGGGACTAGCGGGGGCATTCAGTACTTC.